A selection of T cell receptor beta chains follows, all from one sample in a study of blood T cell repertoires in COVID-19. Produced via immunoSEQ multiplex PCR; TCRdb's table is partial and in-frame only. The repertoire holds about 86,000 clones, with approximately 80% as singletons. The sequenced material came from peripheral blood. The source is a man aged 45-65 years with acute or convalescent COVID-19. Each CDR3 is given with its conserved first and last residue. A D gene is named only where the DNA matches it firmly. Size is omitted from some rows. Given values are once, few, many or a class for expanded clones.

j_gene | v_gene | d_gene | abundance | CDR3nt | CDR3aa
TRBJ2-7 | TRBV19 | TRBD1 | NA | TGTGCCAGTAGTCCAAGGACAGGATCCTACGAGCAGTACTTC | CASSPRTGSYEQYF
TRBJ1-5 | TRBV6-6 | TRBD1 | NA | TGTGCCAGCAGTTCCCCGGGACAGGGCAATCAGCCCCAGCATTTT | CASSSPGQGNQPQHF
TRBJ2-5 | TRBV24-1 | TRBD2 | NA | TGTGCCACCAAAGAGTCGGGGGGAGAGACCCAGTACTTC | CATKESGGETQYF
TRBJ2-7 | TRBV7-3 | NA | NA | TGTGCCAGCAGCTTAACGGCCGGGATGGATACGGAGCAGTACTTC | CASSLTAGMDTEQYF
TRBJ1-5 | TRBV19 | TRBD1 | NA | TGTGCCAGTAGTACGACACAGGGGTCAAGTCAGCCCCAGCATTTT | CASSTTQGSSQPQHF
TRBJ2-2 | TRBV7-2 | TRBD1 | few | TGTGCCAGCAGCACTTCGACAGGGGGCACCGGGGAGCTGTTTTTT | CASSTSTGGTGELFF
TRBJ2-3 | TRBV7-3 | NA | NA | TGTGCCAGCAGCTCGGTCGGGTCTGATACGCAGTATTTT | CASSSVGSDTQYF
TRBJ2-7 | TRBV9 | TRBD2 | few | TGTGCCAGCAGCGTAGGACTAGCGGGGGCCTACGAGCAGTACTTC | CASSVGLAGAYEQYF
TRBJ1-1 | TRBV28 | NA | NA | TGTGCCAGCGTACCGGGGGGGGGAACTGAAGCTTTCTTT | CASVPGGGTEAFF
TRBJ2-3 | TRBV19 | NA | once | TGTGCCAGCTCACCCAAGCAGGTTTTAGCAGATACGCAGTATTTT | CASSPKQVLADTQYF
TRBJ2-7 | TRBV19 | TRBD1 | NA | TGTGCCAGTAGTGCCGGGACAGGGGACGTCTCCTACGAGCAGTACTTC | CASSAGTGDVSYEQYF
TRBJ1-1 | TRBV28 | NA | NA | TGTGCCAGCAGTTCGGGGGATACTGAAGCTTTCTTT | CASSSGDTEAFF
TRBJ1-2 | TRBV7-9 | NA | few | TGTGCCAGCAGCCTTTACAGGGTTAGCTATGGCTACACCTTC | CASSLYRVSYGYTF
TRBJ1-6 | TRBV20-1 | NA | NA | TGCAGTGCTAGTGTCCCCGGCAGGGAAAATTCACCCCTCCACTTT | CSASVPGRENSPLHF
TRBJ2-1 | TRBV4-1 | NA | once | TGCGCCAGCAGCCAAGAAGCAGGGGAGAACTACAATGAGCAGTTCTTC | CASSQEAGENYNEQFF
TRBJ1-1 | TRBV9 | NA | once | TGTGCCAGCAGCGCCCAGACTACAGAAGCTTTCTTT | CASSAQTTEAFF
TRBJ1-5 | TRBV28 | NA | NA | TGTGCCTCAGGGTCCTCTCGCAATCAGCCCCAGCATTTT | CASGSSRNQPQHF
TRBJ1-1 | TRBV10-1 | NA | NA | TGCGCCAGCAGTGGCCGTCTCACAGGTCTTAACACTGAAGCTTTCTTT | CASSGRLTGLNTEAFF
TRBJ2-3 | TRBV9 | TRBD2 | NA | TGTGCCAGCAGCCCAGTCTTAGCGGGAGGCACAGATACGCAGTATTTT | CASSPVLAGGTDTQYF
TRBJ1-5 | TRBV2 | NA | NA | TGTGCCAGTGATAGGGGTGGTCAGCCCCAGCATTTT | CASDRGGQPQHF
TRBJ2-7 | TRBV29-1 | TRBD2 | NA | TGCAGCGTCGAACTAGCGGGAGAAGAAACCTACGAGCAGTACTTC | CSVELAGEETYEQYF
TRBJ2-1 | TRBV2 | TRBD2 | NA | TGTGCCAGCAGGACTAGCGGGGGGTCTAATGAGCAGTTCTTC | CASRTSGGSNEQFF
TRBJ2-5 | TRBV7-6 | TRBD2 | NA | TGTGCCAGCAGCTTAGTCGGGCTAGCGGAGCAAGAGACCCAGTACTTC | CASSLVGLAEQETQYF
TRBJ2-7 | TRBV19 | NA | NA | TGTGCCAGTAGTATCACAGCCGCCTACGAGCAGTACTTC | CASSITAAYEQYF
TRBJ2-2 | TRBV7-6 | TRBD2 | NA | TGTGCCAGCAGCTTAAGTACTAGCGGCACCGGGGAGCTGTTTTTT | CASSLSTSGTGELFF
TRBJ1-5 | TRBV19 | NA | once | TGTGCCAGTATCGGGGAAGTGAGCAATCAGCCCCAGCATTTT | CASIGEVSNQPQHF
TRBJ2-5 | TRBV18 | NA | NA | TGTGCCAGCTCACCACCAGGGGCTGAGACCCAGTACTTC | CASSPPGAETQYF
TRBJ2-3 | TRBV7-6 | NA | NA | TGTGCCAGCAGCTTAGGGGCAGGGTCCGTTACAGATACGCAGTATTTT | CASSLGAGSVTDTQYF
TRBJ1-6 | TRBV5-1 | NA | NA | TGCGCCAGCAGCTTGGCCGAAGGGGTTCAATCACCCCTCCACTTT | CASSLAEGVQSPLHF
TRBJ2-2 | TRBV7-9 | TRBD1 | NA | TGTGCCAGCAGCTCGGGACAGGGGGCGAACACCGGGGAGCTGTTTTTT | CASSSGQGANTGELFF
TRBJ2-5 | TRBV19 | TRBD2 | once | TGTGCCAGTACGGAGACTAGCGCCAACCAAGAGACCCAGTACTTC | CASTETSANQETQYF
TRBJ2-7 | TRBV7-2 | NA | NA | TGTGCCAGCAGCCCCTCAAGTGGAGGGACCTACGAGCAGTACTTC | CASSPSSGGTYEQYF
TRBJ1-1 | TRBV5-4 | TRBD1 | NA | TGTGCCAGCAGCCCCTCTAATCGACAGGGGCAGACTGAAGCTTTCTTT | CASSPSNRQGQTEAFF
TRBJ2-2 | TRBV9 | NA | NA | TGTGCCAGCAGCGTAGCTACGCCTAGAATGAGCAGGGAGCTGTTTTTT | CASSVATPRMSRELFF
TRBJ1-5 | TRBV10-3 | TRBD1 | NA | TGTGCCATCAGTGAGGGACAGGGGGTGGGCAATCAGCCCCAGCATTTT | CAISEGQGVGNQPQHF
TRBJ1-4 | TRBV3-1/TRBV3-2 | NA | NA | TGTGCCAGCAGCCCCCAAGCGGGGGAAAAACTGTTTTTT | CASSPQAGEKLFF
TRBJ2-5 | TRBV5-5 | TRBD1 | NA | TGTGCCAGCAGGCGGCAGGGGGCCCAAGAGACCCAGTACTTC | CASRRQGAQETQYF
TRBJ1-5 | TRBV6-5 | NA | NA | TGTGCCAGCAGGGGAGGTGGGGGGACCAATCAGCCCCAGCATTTT | CASRGGGGTNQPQHF
TRBJ1-6 | TRBV25-1 | TRBD1 | NA | TGTGCCAGCAGCGGACAGGGCTCTTCACCCCTCCACTTT | CASSGQGSSPLHF
TRBJ1-1 | TRBV7-9 | TRBD1 | NA | TGTGCCAGCAGCCCGCCCCGACAGGGCCAGAACACTGAAGCTTTCTTT | CASSPPRQGQNTEAFF
TRBJ2-5 | TRBV13 | TRBD1 | NA | TGTGCCAGCAGCTCGACAGGGGCCCATAGGTACTTC | CASSSTGAHRYF
TRBJ1-5 | TRBV7-2 | NA | NA | TGTGCCAGCAGCTCTTGGCAGGGCCAGCCCCAGCATTTT | CASSSWQGQPQHF
TRBJ1-1 | TRBV19 | NA | NA | TGTGCCAGTAGTATGCGGGGGGTCCCCACTGAAGCTTTCTTT | CASSMRGVPTEAFF
TRBJ2-7 | TRBV7-8 | NA | NA | TGTGCCAGCAGCTCAACAGGGCACGAGCAGTACTTC | CASSSTGHEQYF